These 20 T cell receptor beta chains share one sample of origin, sequenced in a study of blood T cell repertoires in COVID-19. The table came from immunoSEQ multiplex PCR; TCRdb's copy has only in-frame clones and leaves some out. The sample comprises roughly 220,000 clones, around 87% of which are singletons, and around 3% rests with the top ten. The sample taken for sequencing was peripheral blood. The source of these receptors is a man in his sixties with acute or convalescent COVID-19.

With regard to this clone: The sample carries other DNA sequences with the same CDR3. The chain carries TRBV6-2 or TRBV6-3 and TRBJ2-2; possible D gene TRBD2, 7 bases. This CDR3 comprises 15 residues. Trimming shortened V by 0 bases and J by 4 bases, and 9 bases separated the two germline ends. Germline CDR1 and CDR2: MNHEY and SVGEGT. As DNA, the CDR3 is TGTGCCAGCAGTTACTCGGGGGGGCGCACCGGGGAGCTGTTTTTT. Encoded protein: CASSYSGGRTGELFF.

This clone was picked up one time. J is TRBJ2-3 and V is TRBV3-1 (or the pseudogene TRBV3-2); 7 nucleotides match TRBD2. The CDR3 totals 15 residues. Trimming removed 4 bases from V and 5 bases from J; junction bases left unmatched: 9. Germline V gene lookup returns CDR1 LGHDT and CDR2 YNNKEL (reference sequence). In DNA form, the CDR3 reads TGTGCCAGCAGCCGAGACACTGGGGGGGAAGATACGCAGTATTTT. Translated, it gives CASSRDTGGEDTQYF.

The chain couples TRBV10-2 to TRBJ1-1; D call uncertain. The CDR3 loop spans 13 amino acids. The germline V gene has CDR1 WSHSY and CDR2 SAAADI. V lost 9 bases and J 0 bases, leaving 11 bases between the germline ends. CDR3 bases: TGCGCCAGTCAGTACCCCATGAACACTGAAGCTTTCTTT. It is translated as CASQYPMNTEAFF.

V and J are TRBV4-2 and TRBJ1-2; D is undetermined. The CDR3 is made up of 15 amino acids. Trimming removed 0 bases at V and 7 bases at J, with 15 bases between. The germline V gene encodes CDR1 LGHNA and CDR2 YNFKEQ. The CDR3 DNA is TGTGCCAGCAGCCAAGACGGCTTGGACGCGGGTGGCTACACCTTC. Its translation: CASSQDGLDAGGYTF.

The CDR3 DNA is TGTGCCAGCAGCCCTCTCCTAGCGGGGTCAAGAGATACGCAGTATTTT. This sequence encodes CASSPLLAGSRDTQYF. The gene calls are TRBV3-1 (or the pseudogene TRBV3-2) and TRBJ2-3; 9 bases are shared with TRBD2. With V trimmed by 4 bases and J by 5 bases, 10 bases remained unmatched. The CDR3 runs to 16 residues. Germline V lookup: CDR1 LGHDT, CDR2 YNNKEL (reference sequence).

J is TRBJ1-2 and V is TRBV27, with D possibly TRBD1 on 6 matching bases. The CDR3 totals 14 residues. The V gene lost 2 bases and the J gene lost 6 bases, with 13 bases spanning the gap. Germline V gene sequence: CDR1 MNHEY, CDR2 SMNVEV (reference sequence). The CDR3 region has the DNA TGTGCCAGCAGTTTACCTGAACAGGGCGATGGCTACACCTTC. Protein product: CASSLPEQGDGYTF.

This clone was seen a handful of times. The chain recombines TRBV25-1 with TRBJ1-4; 10 bases line up with TRBD1. Germline V gene lookup returns CDR1 MGHDK and CDR2 SYGVNS. This CDR3 comprises 16 residues. V shed 3 bases, J shed 5 bases, and the junction held 6 bases outside the gene matches. This chain's CDR3 is CASSEGQGSGNEKLFF. CDR3 sequence (DNA): TGTGCCAGCAGTGAGGGACAGGGGTCTGGGAATGAAAAACTGTTTTTT.

V usage is TRBV15 and J usage is TRBJ2-1, with D maybe TRBD1 (5 bases). The length of the CDR3 is 17 residues. Germline V lookup: CDR1 LNHNV, CDR2 YYDKDF (reference sequence). The V gene lost 0 bases and the J gene lost 0 bases, with 12 bases spanning the gap. The DNA of the CDR3 is TGTGCCACCAGCAGAGATCGGACAAGGGGCTCCTACAATGAGCAGTTCTTC. Translated: CATSRDRTRGSYNEQFF.

The chain employs TRBV6-6 and TRBJ1-2; D perhaps matches TRBD1 (6 bases). The length of the CDR3 is 12 residues. Germline V CDR1 and CDR2: MNHNY, SVGAGI (reference sequence). Trimming left V 7 bases short and J 10 bases short, with 16 bases between. CDR3 sequence (DNA): TGTGCCAGCAACCCTACGTCAGGGGACTACACCTTC. Residues: CASNPTSGDYTF.

V is TRBV10-2 and J is TRBJ2-4, with D tentatively TRBD2 (6 bases). Trimming removed 8 bases at V and 6 bases at J, with 23 bases between. The CDR3 contains 16 residues. Per the germline V gene, CDR1 is WSHSY and CDR2 is SAAADI. CDR3 region: CASQPGDGFGGNIQYF. CDR3 coding DNA: TGCGCCAGCCAACCTGGGGACGGTTTCGGGGGAAACATTCAGTACTTC.

The V gene is TRBV28, the J gene TRBJ2-2; TRBD2 agrees at 7 bases. The germline gives CDR1 MDHEN, CDR2 SYDVKM. CDR3 length equals 16 residues. The trim removed 6 bases at V and 0 bases at J, leaving 7 bases unmatched. CDR3 coding DNA: TGTGCCAGCAGCCCCCGGGACTACGCGAACACCGGGGAGCTGTTTTTT. It encodes CASSPRDYANTGELFF.

The genes are TRBV4-1 and TRBJ1-5; 9 bases are a match to TRBD1. After removal of 0 bases from V and 1 base from J, the junction contained 10 bases not matched to a gene. This CDR3 contains 19 residues. CDR1 is MGHRA, CDR2 YSYEKL, per germline. The CDR3 region has the DNA TGCGCCAGCAGCCAAGAAAGGACAGGGGCACTCGGAAGCAATCAGCCCCAGCATTTT. Its protein product is CASSQERTGALGSNQPQHF.

The V and J genes are TRBV5-4 and TRBJ1-2, with D perhaps TRBD1 (6 bases). Germline assignment: CDR1 SGHNT and CDR2 YYREEE (reference sequence). There are 14 residues in the CDR3. Trimming cost V 6 bases and J 7 bases, with 19 bases left between them. The DNA for the CDR3 is TGTGCCAGCACCTCGACAGGACCTCTTCCTGGCTACACCTTC. Translating it yields CASTSTGPLPGYTF.

The V gene is TRBV7-9, the J gene TRBJ2-1, with 9 bases fitting TRBD1. Per germline, CDR1 SEHNR and CDR2 FQNEAQ (reference sequence). The ends lost 5 bases at V and 9 bases at J; junction bases unmatched: 8. The CDR3 is 14 residues long. This CDR3 is CASSPGTGPSEQFF. DNA of the CDR3: TGTGCCAGCAGCCCAGGGACAGGGCCCTCTGAGCAGTTCTTC.

The V gene is TRBV11-2, the J gene TRBJ2-7; 7 nucleotides align to TRBD1. CDR1 SGHAT and CDR2 FQNNGV come from the germline V gene. The CDR3 totals 15 residues. V lost 1 base to trimming and J lost 3 bases; unmatched junction nucleotides: 6. The CDR3: CASSLGRGIFYEQYF. DNA for the CDR3: TGTGCCAGCAGCTTAGGCAGGGGGATCTTCTACGAGCAGTACTTC.

The chain is built from TRBV5-1 and TRBJ2-1; 10 positions match TRBD2. V shed 4 bases and J 0 bases; nucleotides not matched to a gene: 4. Germline CDR1 SGHRS, CDR2 YFSETQ. There are 16 residues in the CDR3. The CDR3 sequence is CASSRTSGYSYNEQFF. The CDR3 DNA reads TGCGCCAGCAGCCGGACTAGCGGATACTCCTACAATGAGCAGTTCTTC.

This rearrangement joins TRBV19 to TRBJ1-1, with no clear D. V lost 0 bases and J lost 0, with 8 bases in between. Per the germline V gene, CDR1 is LNHDA and CDR2 is SQIVND (reference sequence). The CDR3 length is 15 residues. The CDR3 sequence: CASSIDRGLNTEAFF. In nucleotides, the CDR3 is TGTGCCAGTAGTATAGATCGAGGGCTGAACACTGAAGCTTTCTTT.

The chain couples TRBV2 to TRBJ2-7, with TRBD2 identical over 8 bases. The CDR3 is 14 amino acids. V shed 6 bases and J 4 bases; nucleotides not matched to a gene: 8. CDR1 is SNHLY and CDR2 is FYNNEI in the germline V gene. The CDR3 sequence is CASRLGPGGYEQYF. The CDR3 nucleotides are TGTGCCAGCAGACTCGGGCCGGGGGGGTACGAGCAGTACTTC.

The chain couples TRBV19 to TRBJ2-7; D is perhaps TRBD2 (5 bases). The germline V and J ends were trimmed by 5 bases and 2 bases, with 16 bases remaining between them. CDR3 length: 15 amino acids. Germline loops: CDR1 LNHDA, CDR2 SQIVND (reference sequence). DNA for the CDR3: TGTGCCAGTAGTCAAAGCGTGAGGGATCCCTACGAGCAGTACTTC. Amino acids: CASSQSVRDPYEQYF.

The chain is built from TRBV19 and TRBJ2-2; a possible D gene is TRBD1 (7 bases). The V gene's germline CDR1 is LNHDA and CDR2 SQIVND (reference sequence). The CDR3 loop spans 16 amino acids. V lost 5 bases to trimming and J lost 0 bases, with 13 bases between them. The CDR3 spells CASSPPRGANTGELFF. The CDR3 bases are TGTGCCAGTAGTCCCCCCAGGGGGGCGAACACCGGGGAGCTGTTTTTT.